The clone carrying this TCR beta chain has only a few counts. Primers for the PCR totalled 60 Vbeta and 13 Jbeta. Only in-frame clones appear in the TCRdb table, and some are missing; sequencing was by immunoSEQ multiplex PCR. The data contain some 120,000 clones, about 79% of them seen just once; the ten biggest clones take up around 4.4%. Per the germline V gene, CDR1 is SGHTA and CDR2 is FQGNSA. V lost 4 bases and J lost 2, with 15 bases in between. CDR3 length equals 15 residues. The sample is drawn from a study of cytomegalovirus exposure and HLA in healthy donors. This chain links TRBV7-2 with TRBJ2-7, with D possibly being TRBD1 (6 bases). The receptor was isolated from a man under 40 in good health and CMV-seropositive. What was sequenced was PBMCs. CDR3 loop: CASSSRGVGTYEQYF. The CDR3 region has the DNA TGTGCCAGCAGCTCCAGGGGAGTTGGGACCTACGAGCAGTACTTC.